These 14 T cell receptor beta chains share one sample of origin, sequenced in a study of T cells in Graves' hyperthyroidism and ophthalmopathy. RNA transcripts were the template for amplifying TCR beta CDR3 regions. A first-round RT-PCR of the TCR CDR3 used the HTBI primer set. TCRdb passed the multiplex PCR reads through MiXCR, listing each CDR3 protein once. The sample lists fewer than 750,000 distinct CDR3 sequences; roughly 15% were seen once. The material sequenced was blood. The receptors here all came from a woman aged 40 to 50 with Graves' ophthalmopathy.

Here the CDR3 reads CSAAWKSGADTQYF. The CDR3 nucleotides are TGCAGTGCTGCCTGGAAAAGCGGTGCAGATACGCAGTATTTT. This sequence joins TRBV20-1 and TRBJ2-3, with D maybe TRBD2 (5 bases). The CDR3 length is 14 residues. Trimming cost V 5 bases and J 4 bases, with 16 bases left between them. CDR1 and CDR2 from the germline V gene are DFQATT and SNEGSKA (reference sequence).

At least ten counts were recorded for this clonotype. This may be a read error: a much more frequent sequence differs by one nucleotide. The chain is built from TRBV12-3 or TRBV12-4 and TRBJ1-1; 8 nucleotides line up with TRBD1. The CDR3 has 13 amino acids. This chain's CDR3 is CAGRGTGNTEAFF. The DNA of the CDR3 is TGTGCCGGCAGAGGGACAGGGAACACTGAAGCTTTCTTT.

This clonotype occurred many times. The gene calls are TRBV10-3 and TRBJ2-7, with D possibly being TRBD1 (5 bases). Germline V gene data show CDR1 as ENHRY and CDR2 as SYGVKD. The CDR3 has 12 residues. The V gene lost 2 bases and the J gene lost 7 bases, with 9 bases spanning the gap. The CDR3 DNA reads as TGTGCCATCAGTGAGGTTGACAGAGAGCAGTACTTC. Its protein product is CAISEVDREQYF.

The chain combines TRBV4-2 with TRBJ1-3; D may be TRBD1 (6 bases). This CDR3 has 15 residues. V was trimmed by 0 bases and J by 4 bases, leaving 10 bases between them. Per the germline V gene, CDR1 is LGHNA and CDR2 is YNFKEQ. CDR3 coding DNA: TGTGCCAGCAGCCAAGATGGGGGGCTGGGAAACACCATATATTTT. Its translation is CASSQDGGLGNTIYF.

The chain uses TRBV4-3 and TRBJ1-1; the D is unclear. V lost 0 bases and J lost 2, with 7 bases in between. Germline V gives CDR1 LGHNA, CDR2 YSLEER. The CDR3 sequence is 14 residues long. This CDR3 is CASSQDISNTEAFF. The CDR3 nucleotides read TGCGCCAGCAGCCAAGATATAAGTAACACTGAAGCTTTCTTT.

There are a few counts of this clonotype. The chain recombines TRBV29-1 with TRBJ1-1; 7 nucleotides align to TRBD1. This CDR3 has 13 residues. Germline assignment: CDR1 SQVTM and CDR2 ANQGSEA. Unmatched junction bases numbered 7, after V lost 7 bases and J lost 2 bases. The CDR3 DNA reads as TGCAGCGCCGAGACAGGGTCCAACACTGAAGCTTTCTTT. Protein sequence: CSAETGSNTEAFF.

The CDR3 DNA is TGTGCCAGCAGCTTAACAGGGGTGGGGGAGCAGTACTTC. Protein product: CASSLTGVGEQYF. V usage is TRBV7-3 and J usage is TRBJ2-7; tentatively, D is TRBD1 (5 bases). Trimming left V 0 bases short and J 7 bases short, with 10 bases between. This CDR3 has 13 amino acids. Germline V lookup: CDR1 SGHTA, CDR2 FQGTGA.

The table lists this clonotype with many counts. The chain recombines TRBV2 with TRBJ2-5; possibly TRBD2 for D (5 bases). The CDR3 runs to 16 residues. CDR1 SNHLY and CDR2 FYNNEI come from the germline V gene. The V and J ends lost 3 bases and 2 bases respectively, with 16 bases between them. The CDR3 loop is CASSDFSFRGQETQYF. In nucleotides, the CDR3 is TGTGCCAGCAGTGATTTTTCTTTTCGAGGGCAAGAGACCCAGTACTTC.

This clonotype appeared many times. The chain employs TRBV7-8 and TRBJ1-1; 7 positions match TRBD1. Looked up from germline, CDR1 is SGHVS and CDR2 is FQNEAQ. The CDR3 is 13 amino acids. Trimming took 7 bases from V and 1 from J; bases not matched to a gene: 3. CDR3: CASKGQKNTEAFF. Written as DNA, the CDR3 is TGTGCCAGCAAGGGACAGAAGAACACTGAAGCTTTCTTT. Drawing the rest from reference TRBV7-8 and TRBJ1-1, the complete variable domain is GAGVSQSPRYKVAKRGQDVALRCDPISGHVSLFWYQQALGQGPEFLTYFQNEAQLDKSGLPSDRFFAERPEGSVSTLKIQRTQQEDSAVYLCASKGQKNTEAFFGQGTRLTVV.

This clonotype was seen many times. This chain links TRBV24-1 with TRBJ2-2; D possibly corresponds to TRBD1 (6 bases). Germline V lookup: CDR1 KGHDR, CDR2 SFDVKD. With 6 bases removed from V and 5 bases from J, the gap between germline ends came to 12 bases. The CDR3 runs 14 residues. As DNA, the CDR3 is TGTGCCACCAGTTTTCCCCAGGGGACCGGGGAGCTGTTTTTT. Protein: CATSFPQGTGELFF.

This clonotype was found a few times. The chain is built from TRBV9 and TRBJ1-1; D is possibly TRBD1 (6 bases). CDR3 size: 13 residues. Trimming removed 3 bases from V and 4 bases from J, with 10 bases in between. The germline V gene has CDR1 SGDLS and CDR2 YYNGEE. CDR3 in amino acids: CASSAEQGTEAFF. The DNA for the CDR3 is TGTGCCAGCAGCGCCGAACAGGGCACTGAAGCTTTCTTT.

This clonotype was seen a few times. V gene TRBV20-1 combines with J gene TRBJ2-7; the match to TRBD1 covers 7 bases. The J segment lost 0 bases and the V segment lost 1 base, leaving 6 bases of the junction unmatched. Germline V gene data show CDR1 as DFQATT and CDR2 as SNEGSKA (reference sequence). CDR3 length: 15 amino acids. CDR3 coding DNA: TGCAGTGCTAGAGTTACAGGGGATCTCTCCTACGAGCAGTACTTC. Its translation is CSARVTGDLSYEQYF.

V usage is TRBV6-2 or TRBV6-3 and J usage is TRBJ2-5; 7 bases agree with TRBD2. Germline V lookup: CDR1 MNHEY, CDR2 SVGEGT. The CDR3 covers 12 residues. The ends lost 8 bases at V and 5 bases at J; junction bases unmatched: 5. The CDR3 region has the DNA TGTGCCAGCTCGCGGGAGTTGGAGACCCAGTACTTC. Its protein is CASSRELETQYF.

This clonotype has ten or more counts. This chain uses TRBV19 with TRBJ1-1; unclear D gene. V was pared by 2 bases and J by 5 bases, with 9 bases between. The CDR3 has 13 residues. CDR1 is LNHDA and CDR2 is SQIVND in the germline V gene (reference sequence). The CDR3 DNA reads TGTGCCAGTAGTATAATCCCGGGGACTGAAGCTTTCTTT. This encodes CASSIIPGTEAFF.